A selection of T cell receptor beta chains follows, all from one sample in a study of cytomegalovirus exposure and HLA in healthy donors. Generated by immunoSEQ multiplex PCR, the TCRdb table keeps only in-frame clones and is missing some. Found here are about 130,000 clones; the top ten clones hold about 0.93%. The sample consisted of PBMCs. All receptors derive from a man aged 18-30 years in good health and CMV-seronegative. Both conserved end residues are part of each CDR3. A D gene is named only where the DNA matches it firmly.

>TRBV4-1|TRBJ2-2|TRBD1
CASSQRLLRDRVGTGELFF
>TRBV11-3|TRBJ1-3|TRBD1
CASSLRQGGNTIYF
>TRBV6-5|TRBJ1-2|-
CASSPGHTFYGYTF
>TRBV7-9|TRBJ2-1|TRBD1
CASSLLAGGYNEQFF
>TRBV7-3|TRBJ2-2|-
CASSFYSGTQNTGELFF
>TRBV6-1|TRBJ1-4|-
CASSHMGGLGEKLFF
>TRBV28|TRBJ2-3|TRBD2
CASTTPGLDRDTQYF
>TRBV5-6|TRBJ1-1|-
CASSPPRDTRWNTEAFF
>TRBV5-8|TRBJ2-3|-
CASSLARTAHFPQYF
>TRBV19|TRBJ2-2|TRBD2
CASSIGTSGMGLGTGELFF
>TRBV7-7|TRBJ2-1|TRBD2
CASSLASSGRNEQFF
>TRBV6-1|TRBJ2-7|TRBD1
CASSELGQVEQYF
>TRBV5-6|TRBJ2-6|-
CASSFISNVLTF
>TRBV7-2|TRBJ1-1|-
CASSLAQGMAEAFF
>TRBV30|TRBJ1-1|TRBD1
CAWNLQGANTEAFF
>TRBV12-5|TRBJ2-2|TRBD2
CASGTTSGGYTGELFF
>TRBV18|TRBJ1-4|TRBD1
CASSPLGQAGEKLFF
>TRBV19|TRBJ2-2|TRBD1
CATKQGASSGELFF
>TRBV5-1|TRBJ2-5|TRBD2
CASSLGGREQYF
>TRBV5-6|TRBJ2-1|TRBD1
CASSGGTGVLSGYEQFF
>TRBV18|TRBJ2-5|-
CASSPSGGLTPRETQYF
>TRBV9|TRBJ2-1|TRBD1
CASSEQGVNEQFF
>TRBV19|TRBJ1-5|TRBD1
CASRTGSNQPQHF
>TRBV19|TRBJ2-7|TRBD1
CASSIPGQGMHEQYF
>TRBV5-5|TRBJ1-4|TRBD1
CASSANQGVANEKLFF
>TRBV5-1|TRBJ2-1|TRBD1
CASSPRGQIYNEQFF
>TRBV15|TRBJ1-5|TRBD1
CATSSPTGGVDNQPQHF
>TRBV25-1|TRBJ2-7|TRBD2
CASSDRTSGSLGQYF
>TRBV4-1|TRBJ1-6|-
CASSLGGYNSPLHF
>TRBV4-2|TRBJ1-3|-
CASSQDIPEGNTIYF
>TRBV19|TRBJ1-4|TRBD1
CASSIGQGNEKLFF